These 17 T cell receptor beta chains came from one sample sequenced in a study of cytotoxic CD8 clonotypes in ibrutinib-treated CLL. TCRdb's copy holds only in-frame clones and misses some; the assay was immunoSEQ multiplex PCR. The sample carries some 28,000 clones, around three fifths recorded once. The sequencing used PBMCs, collected before ibrutinib treatment. Every receptor here comes from a human donor with chronic lymphocytic leukemia.

The table lists this clone with a few counts. The genes are TRBV14 and TRBJ1-2; the D is unclear. The CDR3 spans 14 residues. V gave up 1 base and J gave up 0 bases, with 6 bases separating them. The germline V gene encodes CDR1 SGHDN and CDR2 FVKESK. The CDR3 here is CASSQVRSNYGYTF. The CDR3 DNA reads as TGTGCCAGCAGCCAAGTTCGATCTAACTATGGCTACACCTTC.

V is TRBV7-9 and J is TRBJ2-3, with D perhaps TRBD2 (5 bases). The CDR3 totals 15 residues. CDR1 and CDR2 from the germline V gene are SEHNR and FQNEAQ (reference sequence). V dropped 4 bases and J dropped 1 base, with 12 bases sitting between them. CDR3 in DNA: TGTGCCAGCAGCTCGTCCGACTACCGCACAGATACGCAGTATTTT. The encoded protein is CASSSSDYRTDTQYF.

The chain links TRBV6-5 to TRBJ1-1; D is unclear. This CDR3 is built from 13 residues. V lost 0 bases, J lost 5 bases, and 7 bases lay in between. Germline V lookup: CDR1 MNHEY, CDR2 SVGAGI. CDR3 sequence (DNA): TGTGCCAGCAGTTACTCTTACGGGACTGAAGCTTTCTTT. It translates to CASSYSYGTEAFF.

This chain links TRBV9 with TRBJ1-2, with D maybe TRBD1 (6 bases). The CDR3 runs 14 residues. Germline lookup yields CDR1 SGDLS and CDR2 YYNGEE. V lost 4 bases to trimming and J lost 3 bases, with 13 bases between them. The CDR3 region is CASSRGAGDYGYTF. The DNA of the CDR3 is TGTGCCAGCAGCAGGGGGGCAGGCGACTATGGCTACACCTTC.

V gene TRBV27 combines with J gene TRBJ1-1; the D is unclear. CDR1 and CDR2 from the germline V gene are MNHEY and SMNVEV (reference sequence). CDR3 size: 12 residues. The germline V and J ends were trimmed by 6 bases and 3 bases, with 8 bases remaining between them. CDR3 sequence (DNA): TGTGCCAGCAGGCTTACAGACACTGAAGCTTTCTTT. Translating it yields CASRLTDTEAFF.

This sequence joins TRBV7-9 and TRBJ2-5, with D perhaps given as TRBD1 or TRBD2 (6 bases each). This CDR3 has 14 residues. Germline CDR1 SEHNR, CDR2 FQNEAQ (reference sequence). Trimming removed 0 bases at V and 4 bases at J, with 9 bases between. The CDR3 DNA reads as TGTGCCAGCAGCTTAGCGGGGGGCCCAGAGACCCAGTACTTC. This codes for CASSLAGGPETQYF. Full variable domain (remainder filled in from reference TRBV7-9 and TRBJ2-5): DTGVSQNPRHKITKRGQNVTFRCDPISEHNRLYWYRQTLGQGPEFLTYFQNEAQLEKSRLLSDRFSAERPKGSFSTLEIQRTEQGDSAMYLCASSLAGGPETQYFGPGTRLLVL.

J is TRBJ1-5 and V is TRBV14, with D tentatively TRBD1 (5 bases). CDR3 length equals 18 residues. V was pared by 1 base and J by 2 bases, with 18 bases between. From germline, CDR1 is SGHDN and CDR2 FVKESK. CDR3: CASSQATRAGFGNQPQHF. The DNA of the CDR3 is TGTGCCAGCAGCCAAGCGACTCGGGCAGGGTTTGGCAATCAGCCCCAGCATTTT.

The chain links TRBV27 to TRBJ1-2, with 9 bases lining up with TRBD1. Trimming cost V 3 bases and J 5 bases; bases outside gene matches: 4. From germline, CDR1 is MNHEY and CDR2 SMNVEV (reference sequence). The CDR3 is 14 amino acids. CDR3: CASSLGTGKYGYTF. The CDR3, as DNA: TGTGCCAGCAGTTTGGGGACAGGGAAATATGGCTACACCTTC.

The V gene is TRBV6-6, the J gene TRBJ2-7, with D tentatively TRBD1 (6 bases). Germline V gene lookup returns CDR1 MNHNY and CDR2 SVGAGI (reference sequence). The CDR3 contains 14 residues. Trimming took 6 bases from V and 2 from J, leaving 14 bases between them. CDR3 amino acids: CASRAPTGTYEQYF. Written as DNA, the CDR3 is TGTGCCAGCAGGGCCCCAACAGGGACCTACGAGCAGTACTTC.

CDR3 nucleotide sequence: TGTGCCAGCTCGGACAGCGTCTATGGCTACACCTTC. Translating it yields CASSDSVYGYTF. The rearrangement uses TRBV2 and TRBJ1-2, with D possibly being TRBD1 (6 bases). Germline CDR1 reads SNHLY; CDR2 reads FYNNEI. V gave up 8 bases and J gave up 4 bases, with 11 bases separating them. This CDR3 comprises 12 residues.

This chain links TRBV27 with TRBJ2-1; 8 bases align to TRBD2. Unmatched junction bases numbered 10, after V lost 2 bases and J lost 7 bases. CDR3 length: 16 amino acids. CDR1 is MNHEY and CDR2 is SMNVEV in the germline V gene (reference sequence). CDR3 sequence reads: CASSLNAGGRGNEQFF. CDR3 DNA: TGTGCCAGCAGTTTAAATGCGGGAGGCCGTGGTAATGAGCAGTTCTTC.

This chain connects TRBV27 to TRBJ2-7; 14 bases match TRBD2. Per the germline V gene, CDR1 is MNHEY and CDR2 is SMNVEV (reference sequence). The CDR3 contains 14 residues. Germline trimming cut 8 bases from V and 5 bases from J; bases unmatched to any gene: 5. The CDR3 sequence: CASRPGLAGDEQYF. In DNA, the CDR3 is TGTGCCAGCCGCCCGGGACTAGCGGGAGACGAGCAGTACTTC.

This rearrangement joins TRBV2 to TRBJ1-2; D not resolved. Trimming cost V 8 bases and J 0 bases, with 22 bases left between them. The V gene's germline CDR1 is SNHLY and CDR2 FYNNEI. The CDR3 length is 17 residues. DNA of the CDR3: TGTGCCAGCGGCCGCAGGACGGATCTTTCCTCTAACTATGGCTACACCTTC. Translation: CASGRRTDLSSNYGYTF.

The chain carries TRBV13 and TRBJ2-3, with D possibly being TRBD1 (5 bases). This CDR3 has 12 amino acids. V lost 5 bases and J lost 8, with 11 bases in between. The germline gives CDR1 PRHDT, CDR2 FYEKMQ (reference sequence). The CDR3 region has the DNA TGTGCCAGCAGCGCAGGGCTCACTACGCAGTATTTT. Its protein product is CASSAGLTTQYF.

The genes are TRBV7-9 and TRBJ2-4; maybe TRBD1 (5 bases). This CDR3 region has 17 residues. The germline gives CDR1 SEHNR, CDR2 FQNEAQ (reference sequence). Trimming took 5 bases from V and 1 from J, leaving 18 bases between them. The CDR3 DNA reads as TGTGCCAGCAGCCCTCAGGATCTGGGGCTGGCCAAAAACATTCAGTACTTC. Translation: CASSPQDLGLAKNIQYF. Full variable domain (outside the CDR3, taken from reference TRBV7-9 and TRBJ2-4): DTGVSQNPRHKITKRGQNVTFRCDPISEHNRLYWYRQTLGQGPEFLTYFQNEAQLEKSRLLSDRFSAERPKGSFSTLEIQRTEQGDSAMYLCASSPQDLGLAKNIQYFGAGTRLSVL.

The chain links TRBV5-1 to TRBJ1-2; 8 nucleotides match TRBD1. Trimming at V came to 4 bases and at J to 3 bases, leaving 14 bases not matched to a gene. Per the germline V gene, CDR1 is SGHRS and CDR2 is YFSETQ. The CDR3 spans 17 residues. The chain's CDR3 is CASSPGGQGRLDYGYTF. DNA of the CDR3: TGCGCCAGCAGCCCTGGCGGACAGGGTAGGTTGGACTATGGCTACACCTTC.

The chain carries TRBV27 and TRBJ2-2, with D unresolved. The CDR3 runs 11 residues. Germline-derived CDR1 and CDR2 are MNHEY and SMNVEV (reference sequence). Between the trimmed V and J ends, which lost 3 bases and 4 bases, there was a span of 0 bases. CDR3 in DNA: TGTGCCAGCAGTTTCACCGGGGAGCTGTTTTTT. Translation: CASSFTGELFF.